Detailed here is one T cell receptor (beta chain). Its antigen is undetermined. The source of the sample is a study of CXCR3-negative and CXCR3-positive naive CD8 T cells. Overall study context: Sequencing gave 140 million or so TRB reads overall, about 1.5 +/- 0.3 million per library. General study findings and limits: Higher TRB CDR3 hydrophobicity marked CXCR3-positive naive cells relative to CXCR3-negative naive cells.

UMI labels and 5' RACE were used to prepare the TRB cDNA libraries. TCRdb reworked the 5' RACE reads into one entry per CDR3 protein, no DNA. The data include some 50,000 distinct CDR3 sequences; the top ten clones carry about 1.4%. The sample consisted of naive CXCR3- CD8+ T cells from blood. The subset: CD45RO-CCR7+CD27+CD95- naive CD8+ T cells lacking CXCR3 (TNR3-). This sequence originates from a human donor in good health. Some clones in this sample may be carry-over from other donors' samples.

The CDR3 sequence is CASSEYFLGTGYTF. The chain combines TRBV25-1 with TRBJ1-2; TCRdb's assignment of TRBD1 cannot be checked, as there is no DNA. CDR1 is MGHDK and CDR2 is SYGVNS in the germline V gene. There are 14 residues in the CDR3.